This T cell receptor (beta chain) was identified in a study of shared clonotypes between healthy human individuals. Looking at the study overall: The study drew on a couple of women and a few men aged 18 to 49 as donors.

Within Nashville, Tennessee resided all donors, each a Caucasian adult. The CDR3 is 16 residues long. J was trimmed by 6 bases and V by 0 bases; bases with no gene match: 6. Germline values: CDR1 WSHSY, CDR2 SAAADI. When replicate PCRs were run on unsorted PBMC, they used 250 to 300 ng DNA, approximately 33,000 T cell genomes. TCRdb's table, derived via immunoSEQ multiplex PCR, lists solely in-frame clones and lacks some. This table holds 450,000 to 550,000 clones, about four fifths found once. Findings and limits, study-wide: The genetic and exposure-history diversity represented was limited by few donors.

As to this clone: Its antigen is undetermined.

The sample consisted of PBMCs. The chain combines TRBV10-2 with TRBJ2-2, with 8 bases lining up with TRBD1. The sequence came from a woman between 35 and 50 years old in good health. Some clones in this sample may be carry-over from other donors' samples. The CDR3 bases are TGCGCCAGCAGTGAGTCGAGAGACAGGGGATCCGGGGAGCTGTTTTTT. As protein: CASSESRDRGSGELFF.